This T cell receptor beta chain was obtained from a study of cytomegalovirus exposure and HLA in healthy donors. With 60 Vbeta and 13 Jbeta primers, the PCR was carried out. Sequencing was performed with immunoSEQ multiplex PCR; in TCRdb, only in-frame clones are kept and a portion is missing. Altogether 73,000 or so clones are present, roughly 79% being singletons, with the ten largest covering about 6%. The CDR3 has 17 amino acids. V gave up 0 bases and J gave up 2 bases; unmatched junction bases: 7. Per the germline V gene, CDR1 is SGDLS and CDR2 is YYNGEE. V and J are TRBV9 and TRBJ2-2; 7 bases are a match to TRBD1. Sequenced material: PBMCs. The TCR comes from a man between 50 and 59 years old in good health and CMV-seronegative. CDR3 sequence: CASSVARDSRNTGELFF. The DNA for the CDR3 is TGTGCCAGCAGCGTAGCTAGGGACAGTCGAAACACCGGGGAGCTGTTTTTT.